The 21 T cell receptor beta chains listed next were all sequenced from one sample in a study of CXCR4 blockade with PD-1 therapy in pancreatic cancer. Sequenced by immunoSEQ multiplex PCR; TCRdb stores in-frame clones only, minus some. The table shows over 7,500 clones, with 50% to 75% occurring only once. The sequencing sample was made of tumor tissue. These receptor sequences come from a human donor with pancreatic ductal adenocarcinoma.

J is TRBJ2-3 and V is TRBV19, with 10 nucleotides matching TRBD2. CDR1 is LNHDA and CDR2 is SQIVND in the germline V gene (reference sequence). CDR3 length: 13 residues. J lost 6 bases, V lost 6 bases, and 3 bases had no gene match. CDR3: CASSGAGGDTQYF. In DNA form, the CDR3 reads TGTGCCAGTAGCGGAGCGGGAGGGGATACGCAGTATTTT.

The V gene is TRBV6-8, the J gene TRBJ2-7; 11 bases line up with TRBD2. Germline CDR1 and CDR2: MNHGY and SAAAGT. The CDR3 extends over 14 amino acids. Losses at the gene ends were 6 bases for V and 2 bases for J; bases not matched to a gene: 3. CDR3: CASSIAGGPYEQYF. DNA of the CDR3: TGTGCCAGCAGCATAGCGGGGGGGCCCTACGAGCAGTACTTC.

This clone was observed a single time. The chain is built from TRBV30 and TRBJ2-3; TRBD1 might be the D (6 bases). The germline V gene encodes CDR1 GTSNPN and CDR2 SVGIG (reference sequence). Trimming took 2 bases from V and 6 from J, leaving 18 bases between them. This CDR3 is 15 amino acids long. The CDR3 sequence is CAWSNYRASRDTQYF. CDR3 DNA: TGTGCCTGGAGTAATTACAGGGCTAGTAGGGATACGCAGTATTTT.

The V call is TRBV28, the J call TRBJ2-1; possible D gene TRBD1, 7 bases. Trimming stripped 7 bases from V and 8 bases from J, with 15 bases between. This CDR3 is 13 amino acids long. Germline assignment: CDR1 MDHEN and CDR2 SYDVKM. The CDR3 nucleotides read TGTGCCAGCAAGGCAGGGGGGCAGTATGAGCAGTTCTTC. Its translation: CASKAGGQYEQFF.

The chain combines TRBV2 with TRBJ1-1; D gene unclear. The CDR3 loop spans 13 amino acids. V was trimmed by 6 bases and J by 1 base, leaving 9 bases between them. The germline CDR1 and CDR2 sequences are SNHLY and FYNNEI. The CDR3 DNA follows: TGTGCCAGCAGCGGGGTGGCGAACACTGAAGCTTTCTTT. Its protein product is CASSGVANTEAFF.

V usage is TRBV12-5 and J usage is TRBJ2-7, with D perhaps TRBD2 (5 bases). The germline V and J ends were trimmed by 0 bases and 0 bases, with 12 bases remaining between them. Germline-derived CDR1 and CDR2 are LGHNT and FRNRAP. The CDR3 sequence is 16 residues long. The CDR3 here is CASGLVPGSISYEQYF. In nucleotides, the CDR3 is TGTGCTAGTGGTTTGGTACCGGGATCAATCTCCTACGAGCAGTACTTC.

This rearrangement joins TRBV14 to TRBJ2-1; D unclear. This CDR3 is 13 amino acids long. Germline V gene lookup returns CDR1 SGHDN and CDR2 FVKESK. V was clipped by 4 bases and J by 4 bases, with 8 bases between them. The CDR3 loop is CASSPTSYNEQFF. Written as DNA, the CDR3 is TGTGCCAGCAGCCCGACAAGTTACAATGAGCAGTTCTTC.

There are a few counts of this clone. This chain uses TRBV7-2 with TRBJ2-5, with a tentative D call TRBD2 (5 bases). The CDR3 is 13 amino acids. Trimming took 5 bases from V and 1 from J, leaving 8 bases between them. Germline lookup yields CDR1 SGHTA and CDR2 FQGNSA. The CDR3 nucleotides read TGTGCCAGCAGCGAAGGACTCCAAGAGACCCAGTACTTC. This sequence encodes CASSEGLQETQYF. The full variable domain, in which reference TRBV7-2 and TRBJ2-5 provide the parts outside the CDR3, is GAGVSQSPSNKVTEKGKDVELRCDPISGHTALYWYRQSLGQGLEFLIYFQGNSAPDKSGLPSDRFSAERTGGSVSTLTIQRTQQEDSAVYLCASSEGLQETQYFGPGTRLLVL.

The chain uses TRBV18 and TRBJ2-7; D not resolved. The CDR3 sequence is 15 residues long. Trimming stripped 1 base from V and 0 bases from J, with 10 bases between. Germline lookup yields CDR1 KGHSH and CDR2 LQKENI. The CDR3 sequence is CASSPQDVSSYEQYF. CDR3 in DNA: TGTGCCAGCTCACCACAAGATGTCAGCTCCTACGAGCAGTACTTC.

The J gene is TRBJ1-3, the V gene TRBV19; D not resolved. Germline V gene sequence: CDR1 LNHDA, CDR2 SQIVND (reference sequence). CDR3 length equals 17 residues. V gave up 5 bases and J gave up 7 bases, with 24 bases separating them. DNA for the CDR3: TGTGCCAGTAGTCGGGGAGTCGAGTTCCCTACGTCTAACACCATATATTTT. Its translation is CASSRGVEFPTSNTIYF.

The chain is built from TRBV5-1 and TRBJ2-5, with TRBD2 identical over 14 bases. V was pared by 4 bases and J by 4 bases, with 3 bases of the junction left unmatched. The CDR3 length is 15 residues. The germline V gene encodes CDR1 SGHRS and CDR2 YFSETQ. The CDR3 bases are TGCGCCAGCAGCCTGACTAGCGGGAGGGGAGAGACCCAGTACTTC. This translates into CASSLTSGRGETQYF.

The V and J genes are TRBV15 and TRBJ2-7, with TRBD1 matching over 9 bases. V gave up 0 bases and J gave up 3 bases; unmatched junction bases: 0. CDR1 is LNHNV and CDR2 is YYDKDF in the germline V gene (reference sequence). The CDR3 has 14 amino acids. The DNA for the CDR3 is TGTGCCACCAGCAGAGAGACAGGGGGCTACGAGCAGTACTTC. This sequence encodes CATSRETGGYEQYF.

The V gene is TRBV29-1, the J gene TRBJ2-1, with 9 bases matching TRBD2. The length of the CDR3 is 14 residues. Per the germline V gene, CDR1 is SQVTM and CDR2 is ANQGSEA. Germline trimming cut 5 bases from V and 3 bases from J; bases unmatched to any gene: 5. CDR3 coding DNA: TGCAGCGTTATCGAGACTAGCGGCTACAATGAGCAGTTCTTC. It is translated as CSVIETSGYNEQFF.

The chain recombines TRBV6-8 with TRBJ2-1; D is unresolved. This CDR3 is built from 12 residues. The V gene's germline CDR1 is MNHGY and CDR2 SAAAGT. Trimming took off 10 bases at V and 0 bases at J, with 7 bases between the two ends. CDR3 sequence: CAIKGSYNEQFF. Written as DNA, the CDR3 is TGTGCCATCAAAGGCTCCTACAATGAGCAGTTCTTC.

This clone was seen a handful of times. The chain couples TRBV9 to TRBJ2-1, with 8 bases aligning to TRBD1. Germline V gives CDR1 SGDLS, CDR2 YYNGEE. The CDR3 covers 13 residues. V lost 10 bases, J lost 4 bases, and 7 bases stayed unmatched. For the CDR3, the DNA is TGTGCCCGACGACAGGGGAATTACAATGAGCAGTTCTTC. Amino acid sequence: CARRQGNYNEQFF.

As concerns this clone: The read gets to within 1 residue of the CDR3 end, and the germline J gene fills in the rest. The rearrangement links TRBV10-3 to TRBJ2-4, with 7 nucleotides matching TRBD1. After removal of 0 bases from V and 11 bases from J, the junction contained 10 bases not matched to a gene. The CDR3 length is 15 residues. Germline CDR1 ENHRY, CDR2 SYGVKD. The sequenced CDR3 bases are TGTGCCATCAGTGAGTCGGCAGGACAGGTAGCCGTTCAGTAC. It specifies CAISESAGQVAVQY. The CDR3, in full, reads CAISESAGQVAVQYF.

CDR3 sequence (DNA): TGCAGCGTGGAGGGGCAACAGGGTCAGCCCCAGCATTTT. It codes for CSVEGQQGQPQHF. This rearrangement joins TRBV29-1 to TRBJ1-5; tentatively, D is TRBD1 (6 bases). The V end lost 6 bases, the J end lost 6 bases, and 15 bases lay between the germline ends. Germline V CDR1 and CDR2: SQVTM, ANQGSEA. The CDR3 runs 13 residues.

The DNA of the CDR3 is TGTGCCAGTAGTAACCTCGGACGTAACACTGAAGCTTTCTTT. It yields the protein CASSNLGRNTEAFF. This chain connects TRBV19 to TRBJ1-1; unclear D gene. Germline assignment: CDR1 LNHDA and CDR2 SQIVND (reference sequence). This CDR3 spans 14 amino acids. Deletions cut 4 bases from V and 2 bases from J, with 11 bases between.

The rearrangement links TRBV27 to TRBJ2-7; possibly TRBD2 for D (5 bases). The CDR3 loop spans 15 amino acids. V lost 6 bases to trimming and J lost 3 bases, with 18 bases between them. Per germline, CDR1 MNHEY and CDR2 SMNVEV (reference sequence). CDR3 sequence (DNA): TGTGCCAGCAGCCAAGGACCGGGGAGACTCTACGAGCAGTACTTC. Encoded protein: CASSQGPGRLYEQYF.

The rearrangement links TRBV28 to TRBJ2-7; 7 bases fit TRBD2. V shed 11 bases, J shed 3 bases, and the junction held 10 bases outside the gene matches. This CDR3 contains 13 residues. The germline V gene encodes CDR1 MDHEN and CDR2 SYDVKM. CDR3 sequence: CAGSSGGVYEQYF. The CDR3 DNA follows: TGTGCCGGATCTAGCGGAGGTGTCTACGAGCAGTACTTC.

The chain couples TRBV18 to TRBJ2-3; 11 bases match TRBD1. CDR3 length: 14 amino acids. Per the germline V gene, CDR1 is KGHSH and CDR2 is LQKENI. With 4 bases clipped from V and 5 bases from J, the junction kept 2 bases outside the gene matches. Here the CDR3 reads CASSRGTGGDTQYF. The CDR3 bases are TGTGCCAGCTCACGAGGGACAGGGGGAGATACGCAGTATTTT.